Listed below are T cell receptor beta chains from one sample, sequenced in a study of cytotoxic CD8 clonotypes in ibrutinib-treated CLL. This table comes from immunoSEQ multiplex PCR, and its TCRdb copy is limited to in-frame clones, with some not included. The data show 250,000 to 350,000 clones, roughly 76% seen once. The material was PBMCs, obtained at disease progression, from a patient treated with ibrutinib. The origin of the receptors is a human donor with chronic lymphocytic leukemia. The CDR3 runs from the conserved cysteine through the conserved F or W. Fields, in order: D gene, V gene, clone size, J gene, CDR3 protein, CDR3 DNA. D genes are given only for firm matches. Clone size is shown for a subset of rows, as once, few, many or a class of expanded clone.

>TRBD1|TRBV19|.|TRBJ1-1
CASSIRTGGRGTEAFF
TGTGCCAGTAGTATTAGGACAGGGGGCCGAGGCACTGAAGCTTTCTTT
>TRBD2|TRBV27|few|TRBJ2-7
CASSPGTSGNNEQYF
TGTGCCAGCAGTCCAGGGACTAGCGGGAACAACGAGCAGTACTTC
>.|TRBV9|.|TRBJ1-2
CASSVGGRGGYTF
TGTGCCAGCAGCGTAGGGGGCAGGGGTGGCTACACCTTC
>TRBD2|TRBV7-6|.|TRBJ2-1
CASSLAPGLAGAFTYNEQFF
TGTGCCAGCAGCTTAGCCCCGGGACTAGCGGGAGCTTTTACCTACAATGAGCAGTTCTTC
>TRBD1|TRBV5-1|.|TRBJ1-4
CASSLAIGQGDEKLFF
TGCGCCAGCAGCTTGGCGATTGGACAGGGGGATGAAAAACTGTTTTTT
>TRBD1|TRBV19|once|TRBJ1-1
CASQDRAEAFF
TGTGCCAGCCAAGACAGGGCTGAAGCTTTCTTT
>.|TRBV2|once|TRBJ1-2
CASSDGRGPFYGYTF
TGTGCCAGCAGTGATGGCAGGGGTCCGTTCTATGGCTACACCTTC
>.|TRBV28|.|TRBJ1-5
CASSPVYRQPQHF
TGTGCCAGCAGTCCCGTTTACCGTCAGCCCCAGCATTTT
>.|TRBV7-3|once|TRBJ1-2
CASSLLGSSNYGYTF
TGTGCCAGCAGCTTATTGGGCAGTTCTAACTATGGCTACACCTTC
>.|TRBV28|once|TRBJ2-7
CASSLAVSYEQYF
TGTGCCAGCAGTTTAGCCGTCTCCTACGAGCAGTACTTC
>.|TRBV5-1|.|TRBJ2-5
CASSSFQETQYF
TGCGCCAGCAGCTCCTTTCAAGAGACCCAGTACTTC
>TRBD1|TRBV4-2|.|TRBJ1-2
CASSQDGQGPNYGYTF
TGTGCCAGCAGCCAAGATGGACAGGGGCCAAACTATGGCTACACCTTC
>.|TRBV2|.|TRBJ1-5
CASRPYQGSNQPQHF
TGTGCCAGCAGACCGTATCAGGGGAGCAATCAGCCCCAGCATTTT
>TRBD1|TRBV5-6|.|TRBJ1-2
CASNLWDRGYYGYTF
TGTGCCAGCAACTTATGGGACAGGGGTTACTATGGCTACACCTTC
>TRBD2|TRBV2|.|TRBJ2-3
CASSEGLVGDTQYF
TGTGCCAGCAGTGAGGGACTAGTGGGCGATACGCAGTATTTT
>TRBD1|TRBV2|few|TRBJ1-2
CAIKTGRGYTF
TGTGCCATCAAGACAGGGCGCGGCTACACCTTC
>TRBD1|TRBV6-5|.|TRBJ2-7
CASSPTGLEQYF
TGTGCCAGCAGCCCGACAGGGCTTGAGCAGTACTTC
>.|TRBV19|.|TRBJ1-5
CASSMVAGAQPQHF
TGTGCCAGTAGTATGGTCGCAGGGGCTCAGCCCCAGCATTTT
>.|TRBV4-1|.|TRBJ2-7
CASSLGAYYEQYF
TGCGCCAGCAGCCTCGGGGCCTACTACGAGCAGTACTTC
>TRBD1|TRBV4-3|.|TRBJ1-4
CASSQAFQGAANEKLFF
TGCGCCAGCAGCCAAGCGTTCCAGGGGGCGGCTAATGAAAAACTGTTTTTT
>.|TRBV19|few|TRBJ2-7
CASSMGVSEQYF
TGTGCCAGTAGTATGGGGGTAAGCGAGCAGTACTTC
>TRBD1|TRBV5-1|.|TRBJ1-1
CASRLKTGGAGEAFF
TGCGCCAGCAGGCTAAAAACAGGGGGCGCGGGTGAAGCTTTCTTT
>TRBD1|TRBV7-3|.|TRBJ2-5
CASSTGQGGTQYF
TGTGCCAGCAGCACGGGACAGGGAGGAACCCAGTACTTC
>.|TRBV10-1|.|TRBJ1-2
CASSGNGDGYTF
TGCGCCAGCAGTGGTAATGGGGATGGCTACACCTTC
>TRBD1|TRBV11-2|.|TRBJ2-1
CASSFGQGTSYNEQFF
TGTGCCAGCAGCTTCGGACAGGGGACCTCCTACAATGAGCAGTTCTTC
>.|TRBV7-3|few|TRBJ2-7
CASSFDSSYEQYF
TGTGCCAGCAGCTTCGACAGCTCCTACGAGCAGTACTTC
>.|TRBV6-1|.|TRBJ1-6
CASTGGSRESPLHF
TGTGCCAGCACAGGTGGTTCAAGGGAATCACCCCTCCACTTT
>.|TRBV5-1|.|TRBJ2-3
CASSSRTVRGTQYF
TGCGCCAGCAGCTCGCGGACCGTCCGTGGTACGCAGTATTTT
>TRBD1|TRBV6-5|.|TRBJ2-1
CASREGGRDNEQFF
TGTGCCAGCCGCGAAGGGGGCAGGGACAATGAGCAGTTCTTC
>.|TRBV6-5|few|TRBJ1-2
CASSLDTYGYTF
TGTGCCAGCAGCCTCGACACGTATGGCTACACCTTC
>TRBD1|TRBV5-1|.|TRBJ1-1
CASSERTGGYTEAFF
TGCGCCAGCAGCGAACGGACAGGGGGCTACACTGAAGCTTTCTTT
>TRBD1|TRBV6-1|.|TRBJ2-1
CASSEVRGQGRTNEQFF
TGTGCCAGCAGTGAAGTCAGGGGACAGGGAAGGACAAATGAGCAGTTCTTC
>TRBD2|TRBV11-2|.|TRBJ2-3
CASSPRTSGVTITDTQYF
TGTGCCAGCAGCCCCAGGACTAGCGGGGTAACTATCACAGATACGCAGTATTTT
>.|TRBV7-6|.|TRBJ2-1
CASSLAGGYNEQFF
TGTGCCAGCAGCTTAGCCGGCGGATACAATGAGCAGTTCTTC
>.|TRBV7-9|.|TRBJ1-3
CASRDDDRRNSGNTIYF
TGTGCCAGCAGAGACGACGACAGACGGAACTCTGGAAACACCATATATTTT
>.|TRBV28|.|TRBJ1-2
CASSSIQGVGGYTF
TGTGCCAGCAGTTCCATACAGGGTGTTGGGGGCTACACCTTC
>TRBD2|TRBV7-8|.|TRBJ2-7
CASSSGGPVSYEQYF
TGTGCCAGCAGCTCGGGAGGCCCGGTCTCCTACGAGCAGTACTTC
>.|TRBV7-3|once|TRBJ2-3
CASSLTLGGRADTQYF
TGTGCCAGCAGCTTAACTCTAGGGGGAAGGGCAGATACGCAGTATTTT
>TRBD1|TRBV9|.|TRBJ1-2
CASSPRDRGDYGYTF
TGTGCCAGCAGCCCTCGGGACAGGGGAGACTATGGCTACACCTTC
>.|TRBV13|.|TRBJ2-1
CASSHLDSRGYNEQFF
TGTGCCAGCAGCCATCTTGACTCCAGAGGGTACAATGAGCAGTTCTTC
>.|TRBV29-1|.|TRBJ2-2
CSAKGGTGELFF
TGCAGCGCGAAAGGGGGGACCGGGGAGCTGTTTTTT
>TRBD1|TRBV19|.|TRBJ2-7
CASSQPRTGKINEQYF
TGTGCCAGTAGCCAGCCCCGGACAGGGAAAATCAACGAGCAGTACTTC
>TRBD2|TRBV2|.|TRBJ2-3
CASSPGLAGGSPPDTQYF
TGTGCCAGCAGCCCCGGACTAGCGGGGGGCAGCCCGCCAGATACGCAGTATTTT
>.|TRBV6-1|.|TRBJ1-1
CASRVDGQNTEAFF
TGTGCCAGCAGGGTGGACGGACAGAACACTGAAGCTTTCTTT
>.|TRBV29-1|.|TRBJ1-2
CSVRGRRGKDGYTF
TGCAGCGTCCGCGGGAGGAGGGGAAAGGATGGCTACACCTTC
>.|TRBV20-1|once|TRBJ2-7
CSASLQSQYF
TGCAGTGCTAGTCTCCAATCACAGTACTTC
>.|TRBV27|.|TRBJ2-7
CASSLPGSYEQYF
TGTGCCAGCAGTTTGCCGGGGTCCTACGAGCAGTACTTC
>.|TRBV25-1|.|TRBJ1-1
CASSGDSLNTEAFF
TGTGCCAGCAGTGGGGACTCCCTAAACACTGAAGCTTTCTTT
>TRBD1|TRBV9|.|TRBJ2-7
CASSADRDYEQYF
TGTGCCAGCAGCGCGGACAGGGACTACGAGCAGTACTTC
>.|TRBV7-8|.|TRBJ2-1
CASSSSPMVNEQFF
TGTGCCAGCAGCTCCTCTCCCATGGTAAATGAGCAGTTCTTC
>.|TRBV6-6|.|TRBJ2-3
CASSSSWDHTDTQYF
TGTGCCAGCAGCTCCTCGTGGGACCACACAGATACGCAGTATTTT
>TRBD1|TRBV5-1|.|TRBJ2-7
CASSPRKGGFEQYF
TGCGCCAGCAGCCCTCGTAAAGGGGGCTTCGAGCAGTACTTC
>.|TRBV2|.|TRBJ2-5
CASVLDPPPETQYF
TGTGCCAGCGTTTTGGACCCGCCGCCAGAGACCCAGTACTTC
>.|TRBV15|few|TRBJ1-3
CATSREIYSGNTIYF
TGTGCCACCAGCAGAGAAATCTACTCTGGAAACACCATATATTTT